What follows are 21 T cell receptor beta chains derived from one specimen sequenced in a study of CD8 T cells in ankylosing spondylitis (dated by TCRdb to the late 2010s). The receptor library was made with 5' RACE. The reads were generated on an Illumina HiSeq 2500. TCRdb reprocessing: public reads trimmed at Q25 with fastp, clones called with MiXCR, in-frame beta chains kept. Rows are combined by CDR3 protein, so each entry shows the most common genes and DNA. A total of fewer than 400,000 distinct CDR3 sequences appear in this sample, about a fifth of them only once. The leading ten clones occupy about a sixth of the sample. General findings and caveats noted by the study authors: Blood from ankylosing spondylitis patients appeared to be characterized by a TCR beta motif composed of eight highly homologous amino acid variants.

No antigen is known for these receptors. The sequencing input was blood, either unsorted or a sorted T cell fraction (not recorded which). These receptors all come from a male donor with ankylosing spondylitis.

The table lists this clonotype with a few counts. The CDR3 loop is CASQKQVNTEAFF. The CDR3 coding sequence is TGTGCCAGTCAGAAGCAGGTGAACACTGAAGCTTTCTTT. The J gene is TRBJ1-1, the V gene TRBV6-5; D not resolved. The CDR3 is 13 residues long. With 9 bases removed from V and 0 bases from J, the gap between germline ends came to 11 bases. CDR1 is MNHEY and CDR2 is SVGAGI in the germline V gene.

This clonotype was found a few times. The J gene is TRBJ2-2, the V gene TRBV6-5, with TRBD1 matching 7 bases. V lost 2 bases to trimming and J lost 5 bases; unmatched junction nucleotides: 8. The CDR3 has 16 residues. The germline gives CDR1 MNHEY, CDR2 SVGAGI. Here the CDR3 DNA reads TGTGCCAGCAGTTACAACCGGGACAGCGGTACCGGGGAGCTGTTTTTT. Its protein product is CASSYNRDSGTGELFF.

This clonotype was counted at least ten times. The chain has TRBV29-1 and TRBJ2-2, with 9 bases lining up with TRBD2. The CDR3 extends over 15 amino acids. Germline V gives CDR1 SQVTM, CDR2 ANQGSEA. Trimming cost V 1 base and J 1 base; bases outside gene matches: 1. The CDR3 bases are TGCAGCGTTGAAGGGACTAGCGAGAACACCGGGGAGCTGTTTTTT. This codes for CSVEGTSENTGELFF.

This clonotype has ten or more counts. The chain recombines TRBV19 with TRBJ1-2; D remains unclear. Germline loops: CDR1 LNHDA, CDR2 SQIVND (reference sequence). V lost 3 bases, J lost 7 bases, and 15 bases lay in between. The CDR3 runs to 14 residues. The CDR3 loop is CASSIDEPTAGYTF. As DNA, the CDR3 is TGTGCCAGTAGTATCGATGAACCCACCGCTGGCTACACCTTC.

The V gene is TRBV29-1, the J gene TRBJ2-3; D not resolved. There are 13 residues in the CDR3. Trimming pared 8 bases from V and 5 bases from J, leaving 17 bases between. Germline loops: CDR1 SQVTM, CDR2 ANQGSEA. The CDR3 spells CSSLVGIRDTQYF. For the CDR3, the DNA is TGCAGCTCATTAGTGGGGATACGAGATACGCAGTATTTT.

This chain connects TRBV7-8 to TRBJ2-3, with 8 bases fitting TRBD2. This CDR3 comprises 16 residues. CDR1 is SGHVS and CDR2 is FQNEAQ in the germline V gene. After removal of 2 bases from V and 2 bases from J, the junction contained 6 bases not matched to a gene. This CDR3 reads CASSLIGTRPTDTQYF. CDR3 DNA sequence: TGTGCCAGCAGCTTAATCGGGACTAGACCCACAGATACGCAGTATTTT.

In nucleotides, the CDR3 is TGCAGTGCTAGGACACAGGGGTACGAGCAGTACTTC. As protein: CSARTQGYEQYF. This chain links TRBV20-1 with TRBJ2-7; 7 positions match TRBD1. Trimming removed 3 bases from V and 4 bases from J; junction bases left unmatched: 3. Germline V lookup: CDR1 DFQATT, CDR2 SNEGSKA (reference sequence). The CDR3 consists of 12 residues.

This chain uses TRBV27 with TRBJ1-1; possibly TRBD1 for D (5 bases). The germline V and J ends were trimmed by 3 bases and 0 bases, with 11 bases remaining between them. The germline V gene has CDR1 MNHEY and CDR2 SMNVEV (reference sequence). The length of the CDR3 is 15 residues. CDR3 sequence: CASSFLGDVNTEAFF. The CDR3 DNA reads TGTGCCAGCAGTTTTTTGGGGGACGTGAACACTGAAGCTTTCTTT.

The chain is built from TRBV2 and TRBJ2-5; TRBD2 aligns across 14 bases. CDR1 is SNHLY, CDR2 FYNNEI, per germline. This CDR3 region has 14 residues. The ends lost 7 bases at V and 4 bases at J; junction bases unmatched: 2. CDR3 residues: CASKGTSGRETQYF. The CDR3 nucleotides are TGTGCCAGCAAAGGGACTAGCGGGAGAGAGACCCAGTACTTC. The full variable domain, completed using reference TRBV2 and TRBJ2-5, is EPEVTQTPSHQVTQMGQEVILRCVPISNHLYFYWYRQILGQKVEFLVSFYNNEISEKSEIFDDQFSVERPDGSNFTLKIRSTKLEDSAMYFCASKGTSGRETQYFGPGTRLLVL.

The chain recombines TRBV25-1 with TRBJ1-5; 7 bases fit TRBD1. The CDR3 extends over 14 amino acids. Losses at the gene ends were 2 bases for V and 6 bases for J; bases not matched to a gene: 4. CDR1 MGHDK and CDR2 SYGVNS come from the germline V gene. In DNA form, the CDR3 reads TGTGCCAGCAGTGAAGAGGGGGCTCGTCAGCCCCAGCATTTT. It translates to CASSEEGARQPQHF.

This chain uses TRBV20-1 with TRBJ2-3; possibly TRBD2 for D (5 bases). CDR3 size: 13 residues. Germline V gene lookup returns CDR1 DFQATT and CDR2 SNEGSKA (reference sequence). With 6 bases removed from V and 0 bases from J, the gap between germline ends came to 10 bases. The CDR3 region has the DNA TGCAGTGCACGTTGGACTAGCACAGATACGCAGTATTTT. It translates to CSARWTSTDTQYF.

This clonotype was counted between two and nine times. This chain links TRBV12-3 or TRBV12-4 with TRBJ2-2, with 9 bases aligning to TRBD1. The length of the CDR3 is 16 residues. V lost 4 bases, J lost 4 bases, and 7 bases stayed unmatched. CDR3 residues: CASSWTGARGTGELFF. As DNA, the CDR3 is TGTGCCAGCAGTTGGACAGGGGCGCGGGGCACCGGGGAGCTGTTTTTT.

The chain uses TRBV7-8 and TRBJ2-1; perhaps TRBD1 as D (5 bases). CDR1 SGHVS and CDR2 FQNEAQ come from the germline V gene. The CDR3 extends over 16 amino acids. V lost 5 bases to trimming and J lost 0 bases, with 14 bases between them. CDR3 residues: CASSRGALLSYNEQFF. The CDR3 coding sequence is TGTGCCAGCAGCCGTGGGGCCCTCCTCTCCTACAATGAGCAGTTCTTC.

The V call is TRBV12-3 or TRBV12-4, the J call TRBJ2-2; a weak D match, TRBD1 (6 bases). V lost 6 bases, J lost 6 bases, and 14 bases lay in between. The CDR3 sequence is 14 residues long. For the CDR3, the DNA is TGTGCCAGCAGGGTCACAGGGAGCCCCGGGGAGCTGTTTTTT. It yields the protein CASRVTGSPGELFF.

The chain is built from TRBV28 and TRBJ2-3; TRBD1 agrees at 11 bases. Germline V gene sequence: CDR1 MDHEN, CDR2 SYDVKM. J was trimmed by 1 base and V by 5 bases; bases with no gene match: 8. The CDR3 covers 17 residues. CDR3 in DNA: TGTGCCAGCAGTCCCCCGGGACAGGGGGTTCGCACAGATACGCAGTATTTT. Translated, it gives CASSPPGQGVRTDTQYF.

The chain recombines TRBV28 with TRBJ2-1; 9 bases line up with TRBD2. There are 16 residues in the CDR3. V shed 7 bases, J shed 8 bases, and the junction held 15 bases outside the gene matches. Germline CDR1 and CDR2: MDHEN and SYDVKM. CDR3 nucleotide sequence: TGTGCCAGCAAGGGAGCGGGAGCGGGAGGTAAATATGAGCAGTTCTTC. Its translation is CASKGAGAGGKYEQFF.

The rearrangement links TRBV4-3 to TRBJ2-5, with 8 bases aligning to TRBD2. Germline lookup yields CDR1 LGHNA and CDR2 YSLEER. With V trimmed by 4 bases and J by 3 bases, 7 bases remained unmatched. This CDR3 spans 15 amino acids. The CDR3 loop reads CASSRLGLGEETQYF. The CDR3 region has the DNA TGCGCCAGCAGCCGTTTGGGACTAGGAGAAGAGACCCAGTACTTC.

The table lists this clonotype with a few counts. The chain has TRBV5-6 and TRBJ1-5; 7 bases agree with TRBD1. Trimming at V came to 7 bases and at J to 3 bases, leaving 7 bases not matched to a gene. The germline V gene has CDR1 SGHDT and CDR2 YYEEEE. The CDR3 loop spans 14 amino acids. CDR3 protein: CASGRGPLNQPQHF. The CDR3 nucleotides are TGTGCCAGCGGTAGGGGGCCCCTCAATCAGCCCCAGCATTTT.

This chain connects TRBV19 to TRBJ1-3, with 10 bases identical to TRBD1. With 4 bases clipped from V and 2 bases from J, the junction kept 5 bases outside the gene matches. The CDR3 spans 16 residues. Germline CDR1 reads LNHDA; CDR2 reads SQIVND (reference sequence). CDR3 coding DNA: TGTGCCAGTAGTAAAAGACAGGGGGCCACTGGAAACACCATATATTTT. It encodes CASSKRQGATGNTIYF.

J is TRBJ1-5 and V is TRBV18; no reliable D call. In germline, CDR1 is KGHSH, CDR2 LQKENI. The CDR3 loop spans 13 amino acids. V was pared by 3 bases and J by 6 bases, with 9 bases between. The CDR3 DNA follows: TGTGCCAGCTCACCGGAGGCTGGTCAGCCCCAGCATTTT. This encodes CASSPEAGQPQHF.

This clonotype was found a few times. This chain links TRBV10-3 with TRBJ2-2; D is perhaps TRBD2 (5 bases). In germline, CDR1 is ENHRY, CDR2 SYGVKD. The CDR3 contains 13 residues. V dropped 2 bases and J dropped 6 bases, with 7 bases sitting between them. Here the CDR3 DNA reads TGTGCCATCAGTGAGGGGAGCGCCGGGGAGCTGTTTTTT. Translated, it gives CAISEGSAGELFF.